This TCR beta chain was profiled in a study of blood T cell repertoires in COVID-19. Across the whole study: Sources were T cells, B-cell-depleted T cells, or PBMCs; the material itself was cDNA or gDNA.

The V and J ends lost 4 bases and 2 bases, in that order; junction bases with no gene match: 8. Germline assignment: CDR1 SGHRS and CDR2 YFSETQ. The CDR3 length is 16 residues. Method: immunoSEQ multiplex PCR; TCRdb's copy keeps in-frame clones and lacks some. The sample holds under 100,000 clones, 81% seen once. The sequence was collected from a man older than 75 with active or convalescent COVID-19. The chain is built from TRBV5-1 and TRBJ2-2, with TRBD1 identical over 7 bases. The sample was peripheral blood. CDR3 protein: CASSPRQGVNTGELFF. In nucleotides, the CDR3 is TGCGCCAGCAGCCCCCGACAGGGTGTCAACACCGGGGAGCTGTTTTTT.